These 6 T cell receptor beta chains were sequenced from one sample in a study of read filtering for tumor transcriptome and immune sequencing. The library was built from about 400 ng RNA with molecular barcoded adaptors for alpha/delta and beta/gamma chains. MiXCR, run by TCRdb on the reads, gives a single entry per CDR3 protein. The profile shows 94,000 or so distinct CDR3 sequences, about 12% of them singletons. The sample comprised a population of CD138-negative cells sorted from bone marrow. The receptors originated from a donor at least 40 years old with multiple myeloma.

This clonotype was seen many times. The V gene is TRBV15, the J gene TRBJ2-1; the D call may be TRBD1 or TRBD2 (7 bases each). Germline lookup yields CDR1 LNHNV and CDR2 YYDKDF (reference sequence). Trimming shortened V by 5 bases and J by 7 bases, and 15 bases separated the two germline ends. The CDR3 has 14 amino acids. In DNA form, the CDR3 reads TGTGCCACCAGCGGCGGGAGACAGGGAAATGAGCAGTTCTTC. It encodes CATSGGRQGNEQFF.

In its sample, this clonotype was seen many times. V and J are TRBV25-1 and TRBJ2-1; either TRBD1 or TRBD2 may fit D (6 bases each). V dropped 6 bases and J dropped 5 bases, with 14 bases sitting between them. The V gene's germline CDR1 is MGHDK and CDR2 SYGVNS. The CDR3 contains 14 residues. The CDR3: CASSGGPTNNEQFF. The CDR3 DNA follows: TGTGCCAGCAGCGGGGGCCCCACGAACAATGAGCAGTTCTTC. Looking up the rest from reference TRBV25-1 and TRBJ2-1 gives the full variable domain: EADIYQTPRYLVIGTGKKITLECSQTMGHDKMYWYQQDPGMELHLIHYSYGVNSTEKGDLSSESTVSRIRTEHFPLTLESARPSHTSQYLCASSGGPTNNEQFFGPGTRLTVL.

This CDR3 is CASSLDPPAVSPGNTIYF. CDR3 in DNA: TGTGCCAGCAGCTTAGACCCCCCGGCAGTCTCTCCTGGAAACACCATATATTTT. The chain combines TRBV7-6 with TRBJ1-3, with D unclear. V was clipped by 1 base and J by 2 bases, with 18 bases between them. Looked up from germline, CDR1 is SGHVS and CDR2 is FNYEAQ. This CDR3 has 18 residues. The full variable domain, in which reference TRBV7-6 and TRBJ1-3 provide the parts outside the CDR3, is GAGVSQSPRYKVTKRGQDVALRCDPISGHVSLYWYRQALGQGPEFLTYFNYEAQQDKSGLPNDRFSAERPEGSISTLTIQRTEQRDSAMYRCASSLDPPAVSPGNTIYFGEGSWLTVV.

This clonotype was recorded at least ten times. The CDR3 sequence is CASSLGPSGTQETQYF. CDR3 in DNA: TGCGCCAGCAGCCTCGGCCCTAGCGGAACCCAAGAGACCCAGTACTTC. The chain carries TRBV5-1 and TRBJ2-5; 7 nucleotides align to TRBD2. Germline V gene data show CDR1 as SGHRS and CDR2 as YFSETQ. This CDR3 region has 16 residues. V was pared by 4 bases and J by 1 base, with 10 bases of the junction left unmatched.

This clonotype was seen repeatedly, ten times or more. The DNA for the CDR3 is TGTGCCAGCAGCGCAGGGACAGGGTTTAGGCTCCAGTTCTTC. As protein: CASSAGTGFRLQFF. This chain uses TRBV7-3 with TRBJ2-1; 9 bases agree with TRBD1. Germline assignment: CDR1 SGHTA and CDR2 FQGTGA. Trimming took 5 bases from V and 13 from J; bases not matched to a gene: 12. This CDR3 contains 14 residues.

This clonotype was seen many times. The chain couples TRBV6-6 to TRBJ2-1; D not resolved. The length of the CDR3 is 15 residues. V shed 5 bases and J shed 4 bases, with 15 bases lying between them. Germline values: CDR1 MNHNY, CDR2 SVGAGI (reference sequence). CDR3 in amino acids: CASSEDPDLYNEQFF. The CDR3 nucleotides are TGTGCCAGCAGTGAGGACCCCGACCTTTACAATGAGCAGTTCTTC.